This T cell receptor beta chain was captured in a study of cytomegalovirus exposure and HLA in healthy donors. Overall study results and limits: The authors excluded some V segments, including TRBV6-2 and TRBV6-3, as indistinguishable.

Concerning this clone itself: What it recognizes is unknown.

This CDR3 spans 15 amino acids. V was clipped by 5 bases and J by 2 bases, with 16 bases between them. Germline values: CDR1 SEHNR, CDR2 FQNEAQ (reference sequence). With 60 Vbeta and 13 Jbeta primers, the PCR was carried out. Sequencing used immunoSEQ multiplex PCR; TCRdb keeps in-frame clones, though not all of them. Of 85,000 to 130,000 clones in the sample, about 70% were seen once. The sequenced material came from PBMCs. The genes are TRBV7-9 and TRBJ2-7; tentative D call: TRBD1 (5 bases). The TCR sequence derives from a woman under 30 in good health and CMV-seropositive. This CDR3 is CASSRPADTPYEQYF. DNA for the CDR3: TGTGCCAGCAGCAGACCGGCGGACACCCCCTACGAGCAGTACTTC.